This T cell receptor (beta chain) comes out of a study of cytomegalovirus exposure and HLA in healthy donors. Per germline, CDR1 MDHEN and CDR2 SYDVKM. V lost 8 bases and J lost 3; bases outside the gene matches: 6. The CDR3 contains 15 residues. Primers: 60 Vbeta forward and 13 Jbeta reverse. TCRdb's copy holds only in-frame clones and misses some; the assay was immunoSEQ multiplex PCR. This sample has more than 120,000 clones, with 82% found just once. Broader study findings: There were approximately 150 TCR beta chains listed as cytomegalovirus-associated.

Worth noting for this clone: The antigen is not known.

The chain uses TRBV28 and TRBJ2-2, with 10 bases identical to TRBD1. Sequencing was carried out using PBMCs. This clonotype originated in a male donor in good health and CMV-seronegative. The CDR3: CASLEGQGYTGELFF. The CDR3 coding sequence is TGTGCCAGCCTCGAGGGACAGGGGTACACCGGGGAGCTGTTTTTT.